The 15 T cell receptor beta chains given below trace back to one sample, sequenced in a study of blood T cell repertoires in COVID-19. The data were produced by immunoSEQ multiplex PCR, yet TCRdb's version contains in-frame clones alone and is incomplete. The sample yields some 350,000 clones, about 87% seen once. Sequenced sample: peripheral blood. The receptors come from a human donor in a cohort sampled during active COVID-19.

The V call is TRBV28, the J call TRBJ2-7; maybe TRBD1 (6 bases). This CDR3 is built from 13 residues. V gave up 7 bases and J gave up 2 bases, with 12 bases separating them. Looked up from germline, CDR1 is MDHEN and CDR2 is SYDVKM. The CDR3 DNA follows: TGTGCCAGCATACAGGGTGGGGCCTACGAGCAGTACTTC. Its translation is CASIQGGAYEQYF.

The chain links TRBV6-5 to TRBJ2-5, with D possibly being TRBD2 (5 bases). The CDR3 contains 14 residues. Germline-derived CDR1 and CDR2 are MNHEY and SVGAGI. The CDR3 is CVSLVGASRETQYF. CDR3 nucleotide sequence: TGTGTCTCATTGGTGGGAGCGAGTAGGGAGACCCAGTACTTC.

The CDR3 reads CASSISGARGEQFF. CDR3 coding DNA: TGTGCCAGCAGTATCTCCGGGGCGCGGGGTGAGCAGTTCTTC. The chain has TRBV27 and TRBJ2-1; possibly TRBD2 for D (6 bases). In germline, CDR1 is MNHEY, CDR2 SMNVEV (reference sequence). This CDR3 is 14 amino acids long. The V end was cut by 5 bases, the J end by 9 bases, with 17 bases between.

This rearrangement joins TRBV5-6 to TRBJ1-6, with a weak D call TRBD1 (6 bases). The CDR3 loop spans 14 amino acids. V lost 4 bases and J lost 10, with 15 bases in between. The germline V gene encodes CDR1 SGHDT and CDR2 YYEEEE. The CDR3 loop reads CASSRTGFRSPLHF. In DNA form, the CDR3 reads TGTGCCAGCAGCCGCACAGGGTTTAGGTCACCCCTCCACTTT.

The J gene is TRBJ2-3, the V gene TRBV7-9, with 7 positions matching TRBD1. Germline values: CDR1 SEHNR, CDR2 FQNEAQ (reference sequence). There are 16 residues in the CDR3. The V segment lost 4 bases and the J segment 2 bases; nucleotides outside the gene matches: 9. The CDR3 DNA is TGTGCCAGCAGCTCGCGACAGGGAATAGTCACAGATACGCAGTATTTT. It translates to CASSSRQGIVTDTQYF.

The genes are TRBV20-1 and TRBJ1-2, with TRBD1 identical over 7 bases. The CDR3 totals 12 residues. V shed 3 bases, J shed 8 bases, and the junction held 6 bases outside the gene matches. CDR1 is DFQATT, CDR2 SNEGSKA, per germline (reference sequence). Written as DNA, the CDR3 is TGCAGTGCTAGTAAGGGGGCGGGCGGCTACACCTTC. This encodes CSASKGAGGYTF.

The rearrangement links TRBV6-4 to TRBJ2-7; TRBD1 matches 7 bases. Trimming cost V 5 bases and J 3 bases; bases outside gene matches: 4. The V gene's germline CDR1 is MRHNA and CDR2 SNTAGT. The CDR3 is made up of 13 amino acids. The CDR3 DNA reads TGTGCCAGCAGTAGACGGGACAGCTACGAGCAGTACTTC. It is translated as CASSRRDSYEQYF.

This clone was detected once. V and J are TRBV29-1 and TRBJ2-1; 16 nucleotides match TRBD2. Germline CDR1 SQVTM, CDR2 ANQGSEA. The V gene end was trimmed by 1 base and the J gene end by 1 base; junction bases not matched to a gene: 7. This CDR3 contains 19 residues. The CDR3 nucleotides read TGCAGCGTTGAAGGGGGACTAGCGGGAGGGTTTTGGTCCTACAATGAGCAGTTCTTC. It codes for CSVEGGLAGGFWSYNEQFF.

This rearrangement joins TRBV6-5 to TRBJ2-2; maybe TRBD1 (6 bases). The germline CDR1 and CDR2 sequences are MNHEY and SVGAGI. V was clipped by 5 bases and J by 7 bases, with 14 bases between them. The CDR3 consists of 14 residues. CDR3 loop: CASSMDSLIGELFF. DNA for the CDR3: TGTGCCAGCAGTATGGACAGTTTAATCGGGGAGCTGTTTTTT.

This chain connects TRBV2 to TRBJ2-1, with 10 positions matching TRBD2. The V gene end was trimmed by 4 bases and the J gene end by 6 bases; junction bases not matched to a gene: 15. CDR1 and CDR2 from the germline V gene are SNHLY and FYNNEI. This CDR3 has 18 residues. The CDR3 nucleotides are TGTGCCAGCAGTGGTCCTAGGAAGAGCGGGAGGGCTGGCAATGAGCAGTTCTTC. It encodes CASSGPRKSGRAGNEQFF.

CDR3 sequence (DNA): TGTGCTAGTGGTCCCTCGGAGGGCTTGACCGGGGAGCTGTTTTTT. This sequence encodes CASGPSEGLTGELFF. The chain links TRBV12-5 to TRBJ2-2; D is perhaps TRBD2 (6 bases). The CDR3 contains 15 residues. The V end was cut by 5 bases, the J end by 5 bases, with 15 bases between. Germline CDR1 is LGHNT and CDR2 is FRNRAP.

V is TRBV19 and J is TRBJ2-2; 9 bases line up with TRBD1. J gave up 4 bases and V 3 bases, and 6 bases lay outside the gene matches. Germline V CDR1 and CDR2: LNHDA, SQIVND (reference sequence). The CDR3 totals 16 residues. CDR3 nucleotide sequence: TGTGCCAGTAGTATTTACAGGGGGCAGGGCACCGGGGAGCTGTTTTTT. Translated, it gives CASSIYRGQGTGELFF.

This clone appeared a single time. V and J are TRBV7-9 and TRBJ1-5; 7 nucleotides line up with TRBD1. CDR3 length equals 17 residues. Germline lookup yields CDR1 SEHNR and CDR2 FQNEAQ (reference sequence). The ends lost 5 bases at V and 4 bases at J; junction bases unmatched: 14. CDR3 amino acids: CASSPRARGQPNQPQHF. CDR3 bases: TGTGCCAGCAGCCCACGAGCGAGGGGACAGCCTAATCAGCCCCAGCATTTT.

The genes are TRBV3-1 (or the pseudogene TRBV3-2) and TRBJ2-7; 11 bases are a match to TRBD2. CDR3 length: 16 residues. V shed 3 bases and J 3 bases; nucleotides not matched to a gene: 7. CDR1 and CDR2 from the germline V gene are LGHDT and YNNKEL (reference sequence). The CDR3 DNA follows: TGTGCCAGCAGCCACCTGCCCGGGACTAGCGGCTACGAGCAGTACTTC. It translates to CASSHLPGTSGYEQYF.

The gene calls are TRBV5-1 and TRBJ1-1; D remains unclear. The CDR3 consists of 15 residues. Trimming pared 0 bases from V and 1 base from J, leaving 10 bases between. Germline CDR1 SGHRS, CDR2 YFSETQ. The CDR3 region has the DNA TGCGCCAGCAGCTTGGGAGACTACCAGAACACTGAAGCTTTCTTT. Its translation is CASSLGDYQNTEAFF.